These T cell receptor beta chains were read from a single sample in a study of cytomegalovirus exposure and HLA in healthy donors. Assay used: immunoSEQ multiplex PCR; TCRdb lists only in-frame clones, some missing. Seen here are under 150,000 clones, about four fifths observed once, and the top ten hold about 4%. Input material: PBMCs. These receptor sequences come from a woman aged 40 to 50 in good health and CMV-seronegative. CDR3s include the opening cysteine and the closing phenylalanine or tryptophan. D genes are given only for firm matches. Clone size, where shown, is once, few, many, or a class for clones that have expanded.

v_call: TRBV5-1
clone_size: .
d_call: TRBD2
j_call: TRBJ2-1
cdr3_nt: TGCGCCAGCAGTAGCGGGAGCTACAATGAGCAGTTCTTC
cdr3_aa: CASSSGSYNEQFF

v_call: TRBV19
clone_size: .
d_call: TRBD2
j_call: TRBJ2-3
cdr3_nt: TGTGCCAGTAGTATAGATCGAGGCGGGAGGGCCACTGATACGCAGTATTTT
cdr3_aa: CASSIDRGGRATDTQYF

v_call: TRBV7-2
clone_size: .
d_call: .
j_call: TRBJ1-5
cdr3_nt: TGTGCCAGCAGTCGTCTGGGAGCCCGTAATCAGCCCCAGCATTTT
cdr3_aa: CASSRLGARNQPQHF

v_call: TRBV11-3
clone_size: .
d_call: .
j_call: TRBJ1-3
cdr3_nt: TGTGCCAGCAGCCCCGACAGCGTCGGAAACACCATATATTTT
cdr3_aa: CASSPDSVGNTIYF

v_call: TRBV5-1
clone_size: .
d_call: .
j_call: TRBJ2-7
cdr3_nt: TGCGCCAGCAGCCTTGGGCCAACAGACACCTACGAGCAGTACTTC
cdr3_aa: CASSLGPTDTYEQYF

v_call: TRBV18
clone_size: .
d_call: TRBD2
j_call: TRBJ2-1
cdr3_nt: TGTGCCAGCTCACCACAACGGACTAGCGGGAGCGGTGAGCAGTTCTTC
cdr3_aa: CASSPQRTSGSGEQFF

v_call: TRBV19
clone_size: .
d_call: TRBD2
j_call: TRBJ2-7
cdr3_nt: TGTGCCAGTAGTTCGGGACTAGCGGGAGACGAGCAGTACTTC
cdr3_aa: CASSSGLAGDEQYF

v_call: TRBV18
clone_size: .
d_call: TRBD1
j_call: TRBJ1-6
cdr3_nt: TGTGCCAGCTCGCCACCGGGACAGGGGCGGTCACCCCTCCACTTT
cdr3_aa: CASSPPGQGRSPLHF

v_call: TRBV7-9
clone_size: .
d_call: .
j_call: TRBJ2-5
cdr3_nt: TGTGCCAGTCTCGCCCCGGGCCAAGAGACCCAGTACTTC
cdr3_aa: CASLAPGQETQYF

v_call: TRBV5-1
clone_size: .
d_call: .
j_call: TRBJ1-2
cdr3_nt: TGCGCCAGCAGCAAAAACGGTGGGGGCGTTGGCTACACCTTC
cdr3_aa: CASSKNGGGVGYTF

v_call: TRBV4-2
clone_size: .
d_call: .
j_call: TRBJ1-1
cdr3_nt: TGTGCCAGCAGCCCCCCCAGACAGCCAGAAGCTTTCTTT
cdr3_aa: CASSPPRQPEAFF

v_call: TRBV21-1
clone_size: .
d_call: .
j_call: TRBJ1-2
cdr3_nt: TGTGCCAGCAGCAAAGCGCCCTCGACAGGTTGTCTCTATGGCTACACCTTC
cdr3_aa: CASSKAPSTGCLYGYTF

v_call: TRBV4-1
clone_size: .
d_call: TRBD2
j_call: TRBJ2-1
cdr3_nt: TGCGCCAGCAGCCACCCCCGCGAACTAGCGGGAGTGGCCTACAATGAGCAGTTCTTC
cdr3_aa: CASSHPRELAGVAYNEQFF

v_call: TRBV15
clone_size: .
d_call: .
j_call: TRBJ1-1
cdr3_nt: TGTGCCACCAGCTTGAAGAGGGTAGGGGGAACTGAAGCTTTCTTT
cdr3_aa: CATSLKRVGGTEAFF

v_call: TRBV10-3
clone_size: .
d_call: TRBD1
j_call: TRBJ1-2
cdr3_nt: TGTGCCATCAGACAGGGGGCCTATGGCTACACCTTC
cdr3_aa: CAIRQGAYGYTF

v_call: TRBV5-1
clone_size: .
d_call: .
j_call: TRBJ2-2
cdr3_nt: TGCGCCAGCAGCTTGGCTGGGAGAATAACCGGGGAGCTGTTTTTT
cdr3_aa: CASSLAGRITGELFF

v_call: TRBV2
clone_size: .
d_call: TRBD1
j_call: TRBJ1-1
cdr3_nt: TGTGCCAGCAGTGAGGCGACAGGGTTGACTGAAGCTTTCTTT
cdr3_aa: CASSEATGLTEAFF

v_call: TRBV19
clone_size: once
d_call: TRBD1
j_call: TRBJ1-3
cdr3_nt: TGTGCCAGCCAGGGACAGTTCTCTGGAAACACCATATATTTT
cdr3_aa: CASQGQFSGNTIYF

v_call: TRBV4-2
clone_size: .
d_call: .
j_call: TRBJ2-7
cdr3_nt: TGTGCCAGCAGCCAAGGACTAGAACAACCCTACGAGCAGTACTTC
cdr3_aa: CASSQGLEQPYEQYF

v_call: TRBV4-2
clone_size: .
d_call: .
j_call: TRBJ2-7
cdr3_nt: TGTGCCAGCAGCCAAGGTCGGGGTATAAACTCCTACGAGCAGTACTTC
cdr3_aa: CASSQGRGINSYEQYF

v_call: TRBV28
clone_size: .
d_call: .
j_call: TRBJ1-2
cdr3_nt: TGTGCCAGCAGTTTTATAGCGGCGTTTGCGGGGAACTATGGCTACACCTTC
cdr3_aa: CASSFIAAFAGNYGYTF

v_call: TRBV28
clone_size: .
d_call: .
j_call: TRBJ1-1
cdr3_nt: TGTGCCAGCAGTATCCGGGGGGCCGTGAACACTGAAGCTTTCTTT
cdr3_aa: CASSIRGAVNTEAFF

v_call: TRBV7-9
clone_size: .
d_call: .
j_call: TRBJ2-3
cdr3_nt: TGTGCCAGCAGCTTAGGGGGGGGCGGCCGTGCAGATACGCAGTATTTT
cdr3_aa: CASSLGGGGRADTQYF

v_call: TRBV10-3
clone_size: .
d_call: .
j_call: TRBJ2-7
cdr3_nt: TGTGCCATCAGTGATCAGTGGACAGTGCCTACCTACGAGCAGTACTTC
cdr3_aa: CAISDQWTVPTYEQYF

v_call: TRBV29-1
clone_size: few
d_call: .
j_call: TRBJ1-1
cdr3_nt: TGCAGCGTACCCAGGACCGCGGGCACTGAAGCTTTCTTT
cdr3_aa: CSVPRTAGTEAFF

v_call: TRBV29-1
clone_size: .
d_call: .
j_call: TRBJ2-1
cdr3_nt: TGCAGCGTTGAAGGACAAATCTACAATGAGCAGTTCTTC
cdr3_aa: CSVEGQIYNEQFF

v_call: TRBV29-1
clone_size: .
d_call: TRBD1
j_call: TRBJ2-3
cdr3_nt: TGCAGCGGGGCCGGAGGACAGGGGCCTCATACGCAGTATTTT
cdr3_aa: CSGAGGQGPHTQYF

v_call: TRBV6-1
clone_size: .
d_call: TRBD1
j_call: TRBJ2-7
cdr3_nt: TGTGCCAGCAGTTCCCCGGGACAGGAGGACGAGCAGTACTTC
cdr3_aa: CASSSPGQEDEQYF

v_call: TRBV10-3
clone_size: once
d_call: .
j_call: TRBJ1-2
cdr3_nt: TGTGCCATCACCACTTCGTATGGCTACACCTTC
cdr3_aa: CAITTSYGYTF

v_call: TRBV28
clone_size: .
d_call: TRBD2
j_call: TRBJ2-7
cdr3_nt: TGTGCCAGTAGACCGGGACTAGCGGGAGTCTACGAGCAGTACTTC
cdr3_aa: CASRPGLAGVYEQYF

v_call: TRBV5-1
clone_size: .
d_call: TRBD1
j_call: TRBJ1-6
cdr3_nt: TGCGCCAGCACTACAGGGGGCTCGGGTTCACCCCTCCACTTT
cdr3_aa: CASTTGGSGSPLHF

v_call: TRBV9
clone_size: .
d_call: .
j_call: TRBJ1-4
cdr3_nt: TGTGCCAGCAGCTCCCCCCGGGAGGGGACGCCCACGGAAAAACTGTTTTTT
cdr3_aa: CASSSPREGTPTEKLFF

v_call: TRBV6-5
clone_size: .
d_call: TRBD1
j_call: TRBJ1-5
cdr3_nt: TGTGCCAGCAGCGATAATGGGGACAGGTATCAGCCCCAGCATTTT
cdr3_aa: CASSDNGDRYQPQHF

v_call: TRBV7-2
clone_size: .
d_call: TRBD2
j_call: TRBJ2-3
cdr3_nt: TGTGCCAGCAGCTTTTCGGGACTAGCGGGAATGCGGACGCAGTATTTT
cdr3_aa: CASSFSGLAGMRTQYF

v_call: TRBV18
clone_size: .
d_call: TRBD1
j_call: TRBJ1-5
cdr3_nt: TGTGCCAGCTCACCATCGGGACAGTATCAGCCCCAGCATTTT
cdr3_aa: CASSPSGQYQPQHF

v_call: TRBV7-9
clone_size: .
d_call: TRBD1
j_call: TRBJ2-5
cdr3_nt: TGTGCCAGCAGCACAGGGACAGGGGGAGAGACCCAGTACTTC
cdr3_aa: CASSTGTGGETQYF

v_call: TRBV9
clone_size: .
d_call: TRBD2
j_call: TRBJ2-3
cdr3_nt: TGTGCCAGCAGCGCATCGGGGGGGCAATCAGATACGCAGTATTTT
cdr3_aa: CASSASGGQSDTQYF

v_call: TRBV5-6
clone_size: few
d_call: .
j_call: TRBJ1-1
cdr3_nt: TGTGCCAGCAGCTGGGGCCGTGGGGATGAAGCTTTCTTT
cdr3_aa: CASSWGRGDEAFF

v_call: TRBV29-1
clone_size: .
d_call: .
j_call: TRBJ2-5
cdr3_nt: TGCAGCGTTGTTATAGCAACCGCGGCCCAGTACTTC
cdr3_aa: CSVVIATAAQYF

v_call: TRBV29-1
clone_size: few
d_call: TRBD1
j_call: TRBJ1-1
cdr3_nt: TGCAGCGTTGAAGGACAGGGATGGATGGAGACTGAAGCTTTCTTT
cdr3_aa: CSVEGQGWMETEAFF

v_call: TRBV11-2
clone_size: few
d_call: .
j_call: TRBJ2-2
cdr3_nt: TGTGCCAGCACCCTTGGCGGTACCGGGGAGCTGTTTTTT
cdr3_aa: CASTLGGTGELFF

v_call: TRBV29-1
clone_size: few
d_call: TRBD1
j_call: TRBJ2-7
cdr3_nt: TGCAGCGTTGCTGGGGACCGGGACAGATCCACCTACGAGCAGTACTTC
cdr3_aa: CSVAGDRDRSTYEQYF

v_call: TRBV18
clone_size: .
d_call: .
j_call: TRBJ2-7
cdr3_nt: TGTGCCAGCTCACCCTCTGGGGGCCACAGGACCTCCTACGAGCAGTACTTC
cdr3_aa: CASSPSGGHRTSYEQYF

v_call: TRBV19
clone_size: .
d_call: TRBD2
j_call: TRBJ2-3
cdr3_nt: TGTGCCAGTAGTATAACTAGCGTAGGGGAAGATACGCAGTATTTT
cdr3_aa: CASSITSVGEDTQYF

v_call: TRBV4-1
clone_size: .
d_call: TRBD1
j_call: TRBJ2-7
cdr3_nt: TGCGCCAGCAGCCAAGTCAGGGGACAGGGGGCCTACGAGCAGTACTTC
cdr3_aa: CASSQVRGQGAYEQYF

v_call: TRBV9
clone_size: .
d_call: .
j_call: TRBJ2-3
cdr3_nt: TGTGCCAGCAGCGTGGGCAATACAGGGAAAGATACGCAGTATTTT
cdr3_aa: CASSVGNTGKDTQYF

v_call: TRBV6-6
clone_size: .
d_call: .
j_call: TRBJ2-7
cdr3_nt: TGTGCCAGCAGTTACGGGCAGGGAAAAAGCGAGCAGTACTTC
cdr3_aa: CASSYGQGKSEQYF

v_call: TRBV4-2
clone_size: .
d_call: .
j_call: TRBJ1-1
cdr3_nt: TGTGCCAGCAGCCAGCAGGCGCGGGACACTGAAGCTTTCTTT
cdr3_aa: CASSQQARDTEAFF

v_call: TRBV7-2
clone_size: .
d_call: TRBD1
j_call: TRBJ2-3
cdr3_nt: TGTGCCAGCAGCCGGACAGGGGCAAACACAGATACGCAGTATTTT
cdr3_aa: CASSRTGANTDTQYF

v_call: TRBV10-3
clone_size: .
d_call: TRBD1
j_call: TRBJ1-5
cdr3_nt: TGTGCCATCAGTGCGGACAGGGGCCGTCAGCCCCAGCATTTT
cdr3_aa: CAISADRGRQPQHF

v_call: TRBV5-1
clone_size: .
d_call: TRBD2
j_call: TRBJ2-1
cdr3_nt: TGCGCCAGCATGGATGCGGGGGGGAGGTACAATGAGCAGTTCTTC
cdr3_aa: CASMDAGGRYNEQFF